This T cell receptor beta chain originates from a study of cytotoxic CD8 clonotypes in ibrutinib-treated CLL. Concerning this clone: Its antigen is currently unknown.

The repertoire was sequenced with immunoSEQ multiplex PCR; TCRdb's copy has only in-frame clones and lacks some. Among some 200,000 clones listed, around three quarters were seen once. V dropped 8 bases and J dropped 4 bases, with 12 bases sitting between them. Germline CDR1 MDHEN, CDR2 SYDVKM. CDR3 length equals 13 residues. Genomic DNA in an amount of about 2 micrograms was extracted from cryopreserved PBMCs and used for the preparation of TCR beta libraries. Findings and caveats of the study: Contraction or stability on treatment characterized the public clonotypes, which were uncommon. Starting clonality was above that of age-matched healthy donors and tracked circulating CD8+ T-cell counts. An increase in clonality occurred at ibrutinib response, followed by a return toward baseline at progression.

This clonotype was obtained from a human donor with chronic lymphocytic leukemia. Sample: PBMCs, taken after 24 months of ibrutinib treatment. The chain links TRBV28 to TRBJ1-3, with unresolved D. The CDR3 reads CASLPAGGNTIYF. The CDR3 bases are TGTGCCAGCCTCCCCGCGGGGGGAAACACCATATATTTT.